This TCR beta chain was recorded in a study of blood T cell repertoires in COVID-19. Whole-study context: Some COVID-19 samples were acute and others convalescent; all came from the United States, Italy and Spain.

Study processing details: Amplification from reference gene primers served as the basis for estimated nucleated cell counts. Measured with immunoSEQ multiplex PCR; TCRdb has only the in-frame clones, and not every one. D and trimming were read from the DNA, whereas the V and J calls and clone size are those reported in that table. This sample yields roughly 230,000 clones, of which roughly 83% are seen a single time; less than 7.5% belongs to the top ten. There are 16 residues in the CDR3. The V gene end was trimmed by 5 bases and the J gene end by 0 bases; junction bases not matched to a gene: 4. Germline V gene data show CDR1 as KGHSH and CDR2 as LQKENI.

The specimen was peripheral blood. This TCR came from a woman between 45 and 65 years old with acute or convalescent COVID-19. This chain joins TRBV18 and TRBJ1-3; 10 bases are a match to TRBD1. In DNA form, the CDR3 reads TGTGCCAGCTCAACGGGACAGGGGAGCTCTGGAAACACCATATATTTT. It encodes CASSTGQGSSGNTIYF.